Listed below are T cell receptor beta chains from one sample, sequenced in a study of blood T cell repertoires in COVID-19. Method: immunoSEQ multiplex PCR; TCRdb's copy keeps in-frame clones and lacks some. Of about 59,000 clones detected, around 67% appear once; the ten largest clones hold roughly 13%. Sequenced sample: peripheral blood. The receptor source for this set is a woman in her seventies with acute or convalescent COVID-19. CDR3s include the opening cysteine and the closing phenylalanine or tryptophan. The D gene is left open where the match is weak.

>13|TRBD1|TRBV19
CASSIGRQGRAFF
>15|TRBD2|TRBV2
CASKTSGVAGGELFF
>11|TRBD1|TRBV20-1
CSASEGQSGTF
>11|-|TRBV2
CASSRVETQYF
>15|TRBD1|TRBV30
CAWSPGQGMNTEAFF
>14|TRBD2|TRBV6-5
CASILRGGTDTQYF
>14|-|TRBV5-1
CASSLDGVNSPLHF
>15|TRBD1|TRBV27
CASSSREGGYTEAFF
>13|-|TRBV12-3/TRBV12-4
CASSFYRETEAFF
>13|-|TRBV7-9
CASSLTGTDTQYF
>13|-|TRBV15
CATSRDNKETQYF
>14|-|TRBV18
CASSHSGGGETQYF
>17|TRBD1|TRBV18
CASSPLGDRAGTDTQYF
>16|TRBD1|TRBV5-6
CASSHRGLWVNEKLFF
>16|-|TRBV5-1
CASSLSGPYSYNEQFF
>12|TRBD1|TRBV19
CATGTVHYGYTF
>18|TRBD2|TRBV14
CASSLRRTSGGAGNEQFF